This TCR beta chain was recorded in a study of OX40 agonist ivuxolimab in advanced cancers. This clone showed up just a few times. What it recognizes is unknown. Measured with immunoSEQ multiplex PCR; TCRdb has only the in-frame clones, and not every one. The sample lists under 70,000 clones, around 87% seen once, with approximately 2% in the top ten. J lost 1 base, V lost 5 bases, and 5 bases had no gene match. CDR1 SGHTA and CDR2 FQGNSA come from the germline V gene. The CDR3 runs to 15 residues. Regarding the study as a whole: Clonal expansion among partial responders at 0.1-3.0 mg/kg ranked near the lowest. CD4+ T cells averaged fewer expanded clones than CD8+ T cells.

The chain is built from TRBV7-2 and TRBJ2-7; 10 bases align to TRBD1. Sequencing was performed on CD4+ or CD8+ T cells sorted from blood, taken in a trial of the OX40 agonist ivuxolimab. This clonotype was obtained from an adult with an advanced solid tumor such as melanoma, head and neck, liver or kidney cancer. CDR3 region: CASSLDRGQSYEQYF. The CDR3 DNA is TGTGCCAGCAGCCTCGACAGGGGGCAGTCCTACGAGCAGTACTTC.